One and the same sample provided the 24 T cell receptor beta chains below, sequenced in a study of OX40 agonist ivuxolimab in advanced cancers. Repertoires were generated with immunoSEQ multiplex PCR, while TCRdb's copy carries only in-frame clones and drops some. The data hold about 83,000 clones, with around 84% observed a single time. Source: CD4+ or CD8+ T cells sorted from blood, taken in a trial of the OX40 agonist ivuxolimab. The receptors here all came from an adult with an advanced solid tumor such as melanoma, head and neck, liver or kidney cancer.

Concerning this clone itself: One end of the junction is discordant with germline, which a read error may explain. This rearrangement joins TRBV7-3 to TRBJ2-2, with D perhaps TRBD2 (6 bases). The CDR3 has 16 amino acids. Germline CDR1 SGHTA, CDR2 FQGTGA. The CDR3 DNA follows: TGTGCCAGCAACTTAGGGGCTAGCGTAGCCACCGGGGAGCTGTTTTTT. Its translation is CASNLGASVATGELFF.

V usage is TRBV11-2 and J usage is TRBJ2-1; possibly TRBD2 for D (6 bases). Trimming left V 2 bases short and J 8 bases short, with 13 bases between. Germline assignment: CDR1 SGHAT and CDR2 FQNNGV. The CDR3 sequence is 14 residues long. The CDR3 protein is CASSLRSASDEQFF. The CDR3, as DNA: TGTGCCAGCAGCTTACGCTCAGCTAGCGATGAGCAGTTCTTC.

The rearrangement links TRBV12-5 to TRBJ2-6; no firm D call. Germline V gene data show CDR1 as LGHNT and CDR2 as FRNRAP. Trimming shortened V by 4 bases and J by 0 bases, and 7 bases separated the two germline ends. This CDR3 comprises 15 residues. The CDR3 bases are TGTGCTAGTGGTTCCTCGAACTCTGGGGCCAACGTCCTGACTTTC. Amino acid sequence: CASGSSNSGANVLTF.

The chain recombines TRBV11-2 with TRBJ2-7; weak D call: TRBD2 (5 bases). Germline V gene lookup returns CDR1 SGHAT and CDR2 FQNNGV. V was clipped by 5 bases and J by 4 bases, with 15 bases between them. The CDR3 extends over 14 amino acids. In DNA form, the CDR3 reads TGTGCCAGCAGCCCCCCCTCTAGCAGTTACGAGCAGTACTTC. Protein sequence: CASSPPSSSYEQYF.

Comments on this clone: At one of its ends the junction is not consistent with the germline gene, which may arise from a read error. The same CDR3 arises from other DNA sequences in this sample as well. The gene calls are TRBV5-6 and TRBJ2-7; no reliable D call. This CDR3 region has 13 residues. Germline loops: CDR1 SGHDT, CDR2 YYEEEE. DNA for the CDR3: TGCGCCAGCAGTCCGAGACAAAACTACGAGCAGTACTTC. Encoded protein: CASSPRQNYEQYF.

This sequence joins TRBV5-1 and TRBJ2-7; 10 bases map to TRBD1. The CDR3 runs to 14 residues. From germline, CDR1 is SGHRS and CDR2 YFSETQ. V dropped 3 bases and J dropped 6; count of bases not matched to a gene: 6. CDR3 DNA: TGCGCCAGCAGCTCGTTGACAGGGGGCGTCGAGCAGTACTTC. This encodes CASSSLTGGVEQYF.

Only one count was recorded for this clone. The V and J genes are TRBV7-2 and TRBJ1-1, with D unclear. Germline V lookup: CDR1 SGHTA, CDR2 FQGNSA. Trimming removed 1 base from V and 0 bases from J, with 9 bases in between. This CDR3 has 15 residues. Written as DNA, the CDR3 is TGTGCCAGCAGCTTAGGGGCAGGCATGAACACTGAAGCTTTCTTT. This encodes CASSLGAGMNTEAFF.

This sequence joins TRBV29-1 and TRBJ1-1; 10 bases are a match to TRBD1. Trimming removed 6 bases from V and 4 bases from J; junction bases left unmatched: 8. Germline values: CDR1 SQVTM, CDR2 ANQGSEA. The CDR3 runs 14 residues. CDR3 DNA sequence: TGCAGCGTGAAGGACAGGGGGTCCCTCACTGAAGCTTTCTTT. Its protein is CSVKDRGSLTEAFF.

This clone was found a few times. The chain carries TRBV30 and TRBJ1-1; D is ambiguous. This CDR3 has 13 amino acids. The germline gives CDR1 GTSNPN, CDR2 SVGIG (reference sequence). Deletions cut 5 bases from V and 1 base from J, with 11 bases between. The CDR3 reads CAWRGFKNTEAFF. For the CDR3, the DNA is TGTGCCTGGCGGGGTTTCAAGAACACTGAAGCTTTCTTT.

This chain connects TRBV27 to TRBJ2-3; possibly TRBD1 for D (6 bases). The germline gives CDR1 MNHEY, CDR2 SMNVEV (reference sequence). CDR3 length: 16 residues. V lost 6 bases and J lost 2, with 18 bases in between. The CDR3 region is CASRRPTGYSTDTQYF. Here the CDR3 DNA reads TGTGCCAGCAGACGCCCTACAGGGTACTCCACAGATACGCAGTATTTT.

This chain joins TRBV6-1 and TRBJ2-3, with 7 bases identical to TRBD1. CDR3 length: 15 residues. After removal of 5 bases from V and 5 bases from J, the junction contained 10 bases not matched to a gene. The germline V gene encodes CDR1 MNHNS and CDR2 SASEGT. In DNA form, the CDR3 reads TGTGCCAGCAGTCAAGACAGGGTGGTGAGAGATACGCAGTATTTT. It translates to CASSQDRVVRDTQYF.

J is TRBJ2-5 and V is TRBV2; D gene unclear. Germline-derived CDR1 and CDR2 are SNHLY and FYNNEI. V lost 10 bases to trimming and J lost 0 bases, with 12 bases between them. The CDR3 has 13 residues. This CDR3 reads CATGGVHQETQYF. The DNA for the CDR3 is TGTGCCACCGGTGGGGTGCACCAAGAGACCCAGTACTTC.

This chain joins TRBV27 and TRBJ2-3, with 7 bases lining up with TRBD2. V trimming: 5 bases; J trimming: 7 bases; junction bases outside the gene matches: 9. The CDR3 spans 14 residues. The germline CDR1 and CDR2 sequences are MNHEY and SMNVEV (reference sequence). The CDR3 bases are TGTGCCAGCAGTAACCTGGGGAGGGAAAATACGCAGTATTTT. Its translation: CASSNLGRENTQYF.

This chain links TRBV30 with TRBJ2-5; 7 bases are a match to TRBD2. This CDR3 is 11 amino acids long. CDR1 GTSNPN and CDR2 SVGIG come from the germline V gene (reference sequence). With 7 bases clipped from V and 5 bases from J, the junction kept 4 bases outside the gene matches. The CDR3 DNA reads as TGTGCCTTCGGGAGGTGGGAGACCCAGTACTTC. Translating gives CAFGRWETQYF.

A remark on this clone: Sequence at one end of the junction differs from germline and may be a read error. Other DNA variants within this sample encode the same CDR3. The chain uses TRBV29-1 and TRBJ1-2; possible D gene TRBD1, 6 bases. The CDR3 contains 15 residues. Germline loops: CDR1 SQVTM, CDR2 ANQGSEA. CDR3 protein: CSAPGLKGGHYGYTF. Here the CDR3 DNA reads TGCAGCGCCCCTGGGCTGAAGGGGGGACACTATGGTTACACCTTC.

The rearrangement joins TRBV7-8 to TRBJ2-7; D possibly corresponds to TRBD2 (7 bases). The germline CDR1 and CDR2 sequences are SGHVS and FQNEAQ. This CDR3 region has 16 residues. Trimming shortened V by 1 base and J by 3 bases, and 16 bases separated the two germline ends. CDR3 amino acids: CASSLEGGQGSYEQYF. CDR3 coding DNA: TGTGCCAGCAGCTTAGAGGGGGGGCAGGGCAGCTACGAGCAGTACTTC.

The V and J genes are TRBV6-5 and TRBJ1-4; no clear D. CDR1 and CDR2 (germline): MNHEY, SVGAGI. Trimming took 2 bases from V and 10 from J, leaving 17 bases between them. This CDR3 is built from 15 residues. Written as DNA, the CDR3 is TGTGCCAGCAGTTACGACCAGGCCTCCTCCGGAAAACTGTTTTTT. Residues: CASSYDQASSGKLFF.

This clone came up once. Being one base from a much bigger clone, this may be a read error. Other DNA sequences in this sample translate to the same CDR3. V usage is TRBV7-9 and J usage is TRBJ1-1; D gene ambiguous. This CDR3 is 13 amino acids long. CDR1 and CDR2 (germline): SEHNR, FQNEAQ (reference sequence). V was shortened by 2 bases and J by 1 base, with 5 bases between the two germline ends. The CDR3 coding sequence is TGTGCCAGCAGCTTAAGCGGGAACACTGAAGCTTTCTTT. Its translation is CASSLSGNTEAFF.

This chain joins TRBV11-2 and TRBJ2-3, with D tentatively TRBD1 (6 bases). Trimming pared 9 bases from V and 9 bases from J, leaving 16 bases between. CDR3 length: 12 amino acids. Germline-derived CDR1 and CDR2 are SGHAT and FQNNGV. This CDR3 is CARRETGPTQYF. CDR3 DNA: TGTGCCAGGAGGGAAACAGGGCCCACGCAGTATTTT.

This clone was recorded a few times. The gene calls are TRBV6-5 and TRBJ1-6; D not resolved. V shed 0 bases and J shed 9 bases, with 6 bases lying between them. The germline V gene encodes CDR1 MNHEY and CDR2 SVGAGI. CDR3 length: 13 amino acids. The CDR3 DNA reads as TGTGCCAGCAGTTACTCCCGGATTTCACCCCTCCACTTT. Amino acid sequence: CASSYSRISPLHF.

The CDR3 here is CASSLDRGTYEQYF. CDR3 sequence (DNA): TGTGCCAGCAGCTTGGACAGGGGAACCTACGAGCAGTACTTC. The V and J genes are TRBV4-2 and TRBJ2-7; TRBD1 matches 9 bases. Germline lookup yields CDR1 LGHNA and CDR2 YNFKEQ. With 5 bases clipped from V and 2 bases from J, the junction kept 4 bases outside the gene matches. This CDR3 has 14 amino acids.

The chain couples TRBV27 to TRBJ2-7; the D gene is possibly TRBD2 (6 bases). The length of the CDR3 is 13 residues. Germline-derived CDR1 and CDR2 are MNHEY and SMNVEV (reference sequence). V gave up 5 bases and J gave up 3 bases, with 11 bases separating them. For the CDR3, the DNA is TGTGCCAGCAGTCCTTGGGGGGACTACGAGCAGTACTTC. Translated, it gives CASSPWGDYEQYF.

The DNA of the CDR3 is TGTGCCAGCAGTTTATCGACAGGGGGCAATCAGCCCCAGCATTTT. It codes for CASSLSTGGNQPQHF. This chain uses TRBV27 with TRBJ1-5; 8 nucleotides align to TRBD1. The CDR3 totals 15 residues. The germline gives CDR1 MNHEY, CDR2 SMNVEV (reference sequence). The V gene end was trimmed by 0 bases and the J gene end by 2 bases; junction bases not matched to a gene: 0.

The genes are TRBV6-1 and TRBJ1-3; D gene uncertain. The ends were cut back, 0 bases at V and 2 bases at J, with 5 bases in the middle. Germline V gene data show CDR1 as MNHNS and CDR2 as SASEGT. The CDR3 is made up of 14 amino acids. The CDR3, as DNA: TGTGCCAGCAGTGAAGCAGGGACTGGAAACACCATATATTTT. Protein: CASSEAGTGNTIYF.